The clone carrying this T cell receptor beta chain was seen once. What it recognizes is unknown. These data originate in a study of radiation and T cells in renal cell carcinoma. Clones were read by immunoSEQ multiplex PCR, and TCRdb kept only the in-frame ones, dropping some. The sample records some 78,000 clones, roughly nine tenths being singletons. Time point: blood 4 weeks post-SBRT, at nephrectomy. Treatment described: 15 Gy SBRT to primary tumor, nephrectomy 4 weeks later. Blood was sampled at baseline, 2 weeks and 4 weeks after SBRT. Findings of the study overall: In blood, top tumor clones expanded by 2 weeks, shrinking by 4.

Losses at the gene ends were 2 bases for V and 1 base for J; bases not matched to a gene: 5. Per germline, CDR1 SGHAT and CDR2 FQNNGV. The CDR3 runs 16 residues. This specimen consisted of blood, obtained from a patient whose treatment included radiotherapy and nephrectomy. The clonotype originates from a woman in her sixties or seventies with renal cell carcinoma. The gene calls are TRBV11-2 and TRBJ2-1; 7 nucleotides line up with TRBD1. Here the CDR3 DNA reads TGTGCCAGCAGCTTAAGGGACAGCTCGTCCTACAATGAGCAGTTCTTC. It is translated as CASSLRDSSSYNEQFF.